The clone carrying this TCR beta chain came up once. V gave up 7 bases and J gave up 7 bases; unmatched junction bases: 10. Germline V gene sequence: CDR1 GTSNPN, CDR2 SVGIG (reference sequence). The length of the CDR3 is 13 residues. As handled by the study authors: Quantification of nucleated cells was approximated via reference gene primer amplification. Using immunoSEQ multiplex PCR, the repertoire was profiled, and TCRdb retains in-frame clones only, with some absent. The V and J calls and clone size come from that table; D and trimming were worked out from the DNA. The sample lists roughly 240,000 clones, 84% seen once, with approximately 2.4% in the top ten. The sample belongs to a study of blood T cell repertoires in COVID-19. Study details: The United States, Italy and Spain supplied acute and convalescent COVID-19 samples. T cells, B-cell-depleted T cells, or PBMCs supplied cDNA or gDNA.

The TCR was taken from a man aged 40-49 years who had recovered from COVID-19. Sequenced sample: peripheral blood. The V and J genes are TRBV30 and TRBJ1-5; TRBD1 agrees at 7 bases. The CDR3 is CAFTRDSGQPQHF. DNA for the CDR3: TGTGCCTTCACCCGGGACAGTGGGCAGCCCCAGCATTTT.